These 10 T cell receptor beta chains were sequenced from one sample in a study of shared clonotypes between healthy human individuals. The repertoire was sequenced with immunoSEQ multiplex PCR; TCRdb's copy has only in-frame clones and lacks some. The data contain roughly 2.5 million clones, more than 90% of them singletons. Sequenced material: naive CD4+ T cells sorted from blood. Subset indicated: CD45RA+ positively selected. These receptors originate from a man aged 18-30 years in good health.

The CDR3: CASKSLTDTQYF. In nucleotides, the CDR3 is TGTGCCAGCAAATCCCTCACAGATACGCAGTATTTT. V usage is TRBV28 and J usage is TRBJ2-3; D gene ambiguous. Germline V CDR1 and CDR2: MDHEN, SYDVKM. The CDR3 covers 12 residues. The V end was cut by 7 bases, the J end by 2 bases, with 7 bases between. The full variable domain, in which reference TRBV28 and TRBJ2-3 provide the parts outside the CDR3, is DVKVTQSSRYLVKRTGEKVFLECVQDMDHENMFWYRQDPGLGLRLIYFSYDVKMKEKGDIPEGYSVSREKKERFSLILESASTNQTSMYLCASKSLTDTQYFGPGTRLTVL.

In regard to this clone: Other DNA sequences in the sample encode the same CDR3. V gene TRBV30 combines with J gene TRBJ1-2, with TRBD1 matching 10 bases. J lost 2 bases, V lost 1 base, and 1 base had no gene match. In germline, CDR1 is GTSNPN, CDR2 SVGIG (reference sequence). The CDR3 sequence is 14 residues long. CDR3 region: CAWSGQGANYGYTF. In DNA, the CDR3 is TGTGCCTGGAGTGGACAGGGGGCAAACTATGGCTACACCTTC.

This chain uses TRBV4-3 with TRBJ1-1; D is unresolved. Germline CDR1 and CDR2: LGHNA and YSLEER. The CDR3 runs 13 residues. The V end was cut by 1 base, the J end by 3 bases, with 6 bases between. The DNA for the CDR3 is TGCGCCAGCAGCCAAGTCTTGGACACTGAAGCTTTCTTT. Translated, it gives CASSQVLDTEAFF.

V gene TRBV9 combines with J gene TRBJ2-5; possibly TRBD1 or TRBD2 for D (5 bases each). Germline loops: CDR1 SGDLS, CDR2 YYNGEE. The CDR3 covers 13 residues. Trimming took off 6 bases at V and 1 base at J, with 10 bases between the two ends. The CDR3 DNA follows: TGTGCCAGCACGGCCGGGACCCAAGAGACCCAGTACTTC. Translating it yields CASTAGTQETQYF.

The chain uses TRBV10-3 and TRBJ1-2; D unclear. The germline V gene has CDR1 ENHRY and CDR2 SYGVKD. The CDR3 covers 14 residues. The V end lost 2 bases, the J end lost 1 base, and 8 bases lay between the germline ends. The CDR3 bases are TGTGCCATCAGTGAGGACCGACTTAACTATGGCTACACCTTC. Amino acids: CAISEDRLNYGYTF.

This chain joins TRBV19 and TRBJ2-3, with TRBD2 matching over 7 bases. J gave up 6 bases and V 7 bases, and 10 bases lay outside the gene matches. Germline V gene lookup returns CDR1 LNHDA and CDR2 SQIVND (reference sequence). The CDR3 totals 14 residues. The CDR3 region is CASNDGGLGDTQYF. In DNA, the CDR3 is TGTGCCAGTAATGACGGGGGGTTGGGTGATACGCAGTATTTT. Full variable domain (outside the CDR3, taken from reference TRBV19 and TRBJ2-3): DGGITQSPKYLFRKEGQNVTLSCEQNLNHDAMYWYRQDPGQGLRLIYYSQIVNDFQKGDIAEGYSVSREKKESFPLTVTSAQKNPTAFYLCASNDGGLGDTQYFGPGTRLTVL.

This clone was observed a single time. The CDR3 bases are TGTGCCAGTAGTACACCCTCGACAGGGTCTGGGGCCAACGTCCTGACTTTC. Residues: CASSTPSTGSGANVLTF. J is TRBJ2-6 and V is TRBV19; 7 positions match TRBD1. Germline V lookup: CDR1 LNHDA, CDR2 SQIVND (reference sequence). J gave up 1 base and V 4 bases, and 7 bases lay outside the gene matches. This CDR3 region has 17 residues.

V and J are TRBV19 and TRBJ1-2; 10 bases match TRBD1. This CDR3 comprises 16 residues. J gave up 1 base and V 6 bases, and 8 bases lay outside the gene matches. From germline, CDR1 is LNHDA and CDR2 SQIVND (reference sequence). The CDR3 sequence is CASSTLGQGFNYGYTF. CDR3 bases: TGTGCCAGTAGCACCCTGGGACAGGGGTTTAACTATGGCTACACCTTC.

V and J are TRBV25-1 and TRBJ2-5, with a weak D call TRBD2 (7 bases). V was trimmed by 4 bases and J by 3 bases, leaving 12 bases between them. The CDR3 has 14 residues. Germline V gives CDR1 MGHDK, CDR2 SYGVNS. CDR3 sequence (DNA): TGTGCCAGCAGTGCGGGGGGCAAGGAAGAGACCCAGTACTTC. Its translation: CASSAGGKEETQYF.

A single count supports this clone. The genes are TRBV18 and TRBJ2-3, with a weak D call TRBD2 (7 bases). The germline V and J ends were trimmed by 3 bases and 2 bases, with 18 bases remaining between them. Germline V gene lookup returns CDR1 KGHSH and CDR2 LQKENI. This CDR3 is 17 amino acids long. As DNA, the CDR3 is TGTGCCAGCTCACCCATTCGCGGGGCGGGGGCCACAGATACGCAGTATTTT. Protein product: CASSPIRGAGATDTQYF.